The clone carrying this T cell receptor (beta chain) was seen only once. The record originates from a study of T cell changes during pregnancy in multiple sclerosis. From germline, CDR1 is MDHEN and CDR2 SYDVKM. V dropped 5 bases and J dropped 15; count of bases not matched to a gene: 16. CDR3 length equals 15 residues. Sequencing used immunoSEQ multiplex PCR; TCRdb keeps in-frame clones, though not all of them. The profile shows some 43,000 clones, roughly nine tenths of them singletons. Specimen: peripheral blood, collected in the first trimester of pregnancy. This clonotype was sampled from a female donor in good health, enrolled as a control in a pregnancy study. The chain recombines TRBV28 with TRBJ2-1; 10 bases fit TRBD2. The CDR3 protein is CASSTSGEWESSSFF. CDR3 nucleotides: TGTGCCAGCAGTACTAGCGGGGAGTGGGAGAGTTCTTCGTTCTTC.